The present T cell receptor (beta chain) was sequenced within a study of T cell responses to AZD1222 COVID-19 vaccine. Trimming removed 6 bases at V and 6 bases at J, with 14 bases between. Germline-derived CDR1 and CDR2 are WSHSY and SAAADI. CDR3 length: 14 amino acids. Study conclusions and caveats: At study baseline, merely a handful of AZD1222 recipients were seropositive.

The count of this clone is one. Its specificity is unknown. Profiling relied on immunoSEQ multiplex PCR, and the TCRdb table lists in-frame clones only, not all of them. This table has more than 95,000 clones, around 90% appearing once. Material: peripheral blood, obtained on day 0 of AZD1222 vaccination. The sequence was obtained from an adult in good health. V gene TRBV10-2 combines with J gene TRBJ2-2; D call uncertain. In DNA form, the CDR3 reads TGCGCCAGCAGGAGAGACTTAGGGCCCGGGGAGCTGTTTTTT. Its translation is CASRRDLGPGELFF.